Sequencing of this T cell receptor (beta chain) was carried out in a study of blood T cell repertoires in COVID-19. Study-wide background: The samples span acute and convalescent COVID-19 from the United States, Italy and Spain. The cDNA or gDNA used as material had been derived from T cells, B-cell-depleted T cells, or PBMCs.

CDR1 is DFQATT and CDR2 is SNEGSKA in the germline V gene (reference sequence). This CDR3 region has 10 residues. The V end was cut by 3 bases, the J end by 8 bases, with 7 bases between. Authors' analysis steps: Reference gene primer amplification in the assay estimated nucleated cell counts. The method was immunoSEQ multiplex PCR; TCRdb's version includes in-frame clones alone and lacks a portion of them. That table gives V, J and clone size, and the DNA gave D and trimming. The sample has about 160,000 clones, roughly 85% seen once; the top ten hold 2.5% to 4%. The J gene is TRBJ1-2, the V gene TRBV20-1; D call uncertain. The sample was peripheral blood. The sequence was obtained from a human donor with acute or convalescent COVID-19. The donor label of this sample is uncertain. CDR3: CSASNAGYTF. The DNA for the CDR3 is TGCAGTGCTAGTAATGCGGGCTACACCTTC.